This entry concerns a single T cell receptor beta chain. The data belong to a study of cytomegalovirus exposure and HLA in healthy donors. Primers included in the PCR were 60 Vbeta and 13 Jbeta primers. The table came from immunoSEQ multiplex PCR; TCRdb's copy has only in-frame clones and leaves some out. The top ten clones hold about 0.58% of a sample with 200,000 to 250,000 clones, 70% to 85% of them seen once. Germline V gene sequence: CDR1 SGHTA, CDR2 FQGNSA. The CDR3 length is 15 residues. V was trimmed by 7 bases and J by 5 bases, leaving 20 bases between them. J is TRBJ2-5 and V is TRBV7-2; tentatively, D is TRBD2 (8 bases). The sequenced sample was PBMCs. The clonotype was recovered from a woman between 35 and 50 years old in good health and CMV-seronegative. The CDR3 coding sequence is TGTGCCAGCACCAGGGGGACTAGTCGTTGGGAGACCCAGTACTTC. Protein: CASTRGTSRWETQYF.